Listed below are T cell receptor beta chains from one sample, sequenced in a study of shared clonotypes between healthy human individuals. Profiled with immunoSEQ multiplex PCR; TCRdb holds only in-frame clones, not every one. The repertoire includes about 520,000 clones, 65% to 85% of them detected once, and about 12% sits in the top ten. Sample: PBMCs. The receptors were gathered from a woman aged 40 to 50 in good health. Some clones in this sample may be carry-over from other donors' samples. The CDR3 runs from the conserved cysteine through the conserved F or W. Each record gives: D gene, clone size, V gene, CDR3 length, J gene, CDR3 DNA, CDR3 protein. The D gene is left open where the match is weak. Expanded clones are given a class, and other clones once, few, many or no size at all.

d_call: TRBD1
clone_size: .
v_call: TRBV27
cdr3_length: 16
j_call: TRBJ1-3
cdr3_nt: TGTGCCAGCAGTAGAACAGGGGCGAGTTCTGGAAACACCATATATTTT
cdr3_aa: CASSRTGASSGNTIYF

d_call: .
clone_size: .
v_call: TRBV7-2
cdr3_length: 14
j_call: TRBJ2-7
cdr3_nt: TGTGCCAGCAGCAGTACCGGGCCTACCTACGAGCAGTACTTC
cdr3_aa: CASSSTGPTYEQYF

d_call: TRBD1
clone_size: once
v_call: TRBV2
cdr3_length: 16
j_call: TRBJ1-5
cdr3_nt: TGTGCCAGCAGTGAAGCGGACAGGGGGATCTATCAGCCCCAGCATTTT
cdr3_aa: CASSEADRGIYQPQHF

d_call: .
clone_size: .
v_call: TRBV2
cdr3_length: 13
j_call: TRBJ1-2
cdr3_nt: TGTGCCAGCAGTGTCTGGCCAGGGGAAGGCTACACCTTC
cdr3_aa: CASSVWPGEGYTF

d_call: .
clone_size: .
v_call: TRBV10-3
cdr3_length: 15
j_call: TRBJ2-5
cdr3_nt: TGTGCCATCAGCCCGGGGCTAGGAACGTTGGAGACCCAGTACTTC
cdr3_aa: CAISPGLGTLETQYF

d_call: .
clone_size: .
v_call: TRBV6-1
cdr3_length: 13
j_call: TRBJ2-7
cdr3_nt: TGTGCCAGCACCCCCGGGGACCTCTACGAGCAGTACTTC
cdr3_aa: CASTPGDLYEQYF

d_call: .
clone_size: .
v_call: TRBV27
cdr3_length: 14
j_call: TRBJ1-2
cdr3_nt: TGTGCCAGCAGTTTTCATCCGGCTAACTATGGCTACACCTTC
cdr3_aa: CASSFHPANYGYTF

d_call: TRBD1
clone_size: .
v_call: TRBV2
cdr3_length: 16
j_call: TRBJ1-5
cdr3_nt: TGTGCCAGCAGTACAGGGGGCATAAACTTGGGTCAGCCCCAGCATTTT
cdr3_aa: CASSTGGINLGQPQHF

d_call: .
clone_size: .
v_call: TRBV2
cdr3_length: 14
j_call: TRBJ1-1
cdr3_nt: TGTGCCAGCACCATTTTGGGGACAACCACTGAAGCTTTCTTT
cdr3_aa: CASTILGTTTEAFF

d_call: .
clone_size: few
v_call: TRBV6-6
cdr3_length: 12
j_call: TRBJ1-1
cdr3_nt: TGTGCCAGCAGTTACTCTCAGGGATGGGCTTTCTTT
cdr3_aa: CASSYSQGWAFF

d_call: .
clone_size: .
v_call: TRBV28
cdr3_length: 12
j_call: TRBJ2-7
cdr3_nt: TGTGCCAGCAGTTTTAGGCTAGACCAGCTCGGCTTC
cdr3_aa: CASSFRLDQLGF

d_call: TRBD2
clone_size: many
v_call: TRBV5-1
cdr3_length: 21
j_call: TRBJ2-1
cdr3_nt: TGCGCCAGCAGCTTGCCTTTATCCCAAACTAGCGGGATTCGATCCTACAATGAGCAGTTCTTC
cdr3_aa: CASSLPLSQTSGIRSYNEQFF

d_call: .
clone_size: few
v_call: TRBV6-4
cdr3_length: 15
j_call: TRBJ2-1
cdr3_nt: TGTGCCAGCAGTCAGGCGGCCGGGACTCCTTCCGAGCAGTTCTTC
cdr3_aa: CASSQAAGTPSEQFF

d_call: .
clone_size: .
v_call: TRBV9
cdr3_length: 14
j_call: TRBJ2-1
cdr3_nt: TGTGCCAGCAGCGTAGTCCCAGGTGACAATGAGCAGTTCTTC
cdr3_aa: CASSVVPGDNEQFF

d_call: TRBD1
clone_size: .
v_call: TRBV10-1
cdr3_length: 13
j_call: TRBJ1-1
cdr3_nt: TGCGCCAGCAGTGGGGGGACAGGGCGGATGGCTTTCTTT
cdr3_aa: CASSGGTGRMAFF

d_call: TRBD2
clone_size: .
v_call: TRBV7-2
cdr3_length: 14
j_call: TRBJ2-2
cdr3_nt: TGTGCCAGCAGATTGAGCGGGAAAGGCGGGGAGCTGTTTTTT
cdr3_aa: CASRLSGKGGELFF

d_call: .
clone_size: .
v_call: TRBV7-2
cdr3_length: 13
j_call: TRBJ1-2
cdr3_nt: TGTGCCAGCAGCTTACGGCGAGGAGAAGGCTACACCTTC
cdr3_aa: CASSLRRGEGYTF

d_call: TRBD2
clone_size: .
v_call: TRBV19
cdr3_length: 14
j_call: TRBJ2-1
cdr3_nt: TGTGCCAGTAGTATGCGACTAGCATTCGATGAGCAGTTCTTC
cdr3_aa: CASSMRLAFDEQFF

d_call: TRBD1
clone_size: .
v_call: TRBV4-1
cdr3_length: 15
j_call: TRBJ1-5
cdr3_nt: TGCGCCAGCAGCCTCGGGACAGGCAGCAATCAGCCCCAGCATTTT
cdr3_aa: CASSLGTGSNQPQHF

d_call: .
clone_size: .
v_call: TRBV12-2
cdr3_length: 15
j_call: TRBJ2-1
cdr3_nt: TGTGCAAGTCGCCTTAAAGCGGGAGTGGGCAATGAGCAGTTCTTC
cdr3_aa: CASRLKAGVGNEQFF

d_call: .
clone_size: .
v_call: TRBV7-9
cdr3_length: 13
j_call: TRBJ2-4
cdr3_nt: TGTGCCAGCAGCTTCTACTACCCCAACATTCAGTACTTC
cdr3_aa: CASSFYYPNIQYF

d_call: .
clone_size: once
v_call: TRBV4-1
cdr3_length: 14
j_call: TRBJ2-3
cdr3_nt: TGCGCCAGCAGCCAAGCTGGGGTGGCAGATACGCAGTATTTT
cdr3_aa: CASSQAGVADTQYF

d_call: TRBD2
clone_size: .
v_call: TRBV4-1
cdr3_length: 17
j_call: TRBJ2-2
cdr3_nt: TGCGCCAGCAGCCAAGATCGGGGGACTAGCAGCACCGGGGAGCTGTTTTTT
cdr3_aa: CASSQDRGTSSTGELFF

d_call: .
clone_size: .
v_call: TRBV18
cdr3_length: 14
j_call: TRBJ2-7
cdr3_nt: TGTGCCAGCTCACCAAGGCACAGGGAGGGCGAGCAGTACTTC
cdr3_aa: CASSPRHREGEQYF